This T cell receptor beta chain came from a study of CD8 T cells in ankylosing spondylitis. There are a few counts of this clonotype. Its antigen is undetermined. Each CDR3 protein is one row after TCRdb ran MiXCR on the 5' RACE reads. The table lists approximately 42,000 distinct CDR3 sequences, about 4% of them singletons. Findings and limits, study-wide: A number of the motif variants had already been described in reactive arthritis synovial fluid and blood.

Germline V gene data show CDR1 as SGDLS and CDR2 as YYNGEE. Trimming stripped 0 bases from V and 5 bases from J, with 14 bases between. There are 15 residues in the CDR3. Sequencing used blood, either unsorted or a sorted T cell fraction (not recorded which). This TCR came from a female donor with ankylosing spondylitis or in good health (not recorded which). This rearrangement joins TRBV9 to TRBJ2-5; TRBD2 might be the D (5 bases). CDR3 sequence (DNA): TGTGCCAGCAGCGTAGCTGGGAGCTACGGGGAGACCCAGTACTTC. Protein: CASSVAGSYGETQYF.